Detailed here is one T cell receptor (beta chain). Antigen: not known. The repertoire was sequenced with immunoSEQ multiplex PCR; TCRdb's copy has only in-frame clones and lacks some. The data show roughly 50,000 clones, roughly 80% seen once. This sample stems from a study of OX40 agonist ivuxolimab in advanced cancers. Study-wide results and limits: The study found among the lowest clonal expansion in partial responders at 0.1-3.0 mg/kg.

V lost 1 base to trimming and J lost 7 bases, with 8 bases between them. CDR1 is LNHDA and CDR2 is SQIVND in the germline V gene (reference sequence). This CDR3 is 13 amino acids long. The chain has TRBV19 and TRBJ1-5, with D uncertain. This clonotype was obtained from an adult with an advanced solid tumor such as melanoma, head and neck, liver or kidney cancer. This sample comprised CD4+ or CD8+ T cells sorted from blood, obtained in a trial of the OX40 agonist ivuxolimab. The CDR3 spells CASSIGYGQPQHF. The CDR3 bases are TGTGCCAGTAGTATAGGGTACGGGCAGCCCCAGCATTTT.